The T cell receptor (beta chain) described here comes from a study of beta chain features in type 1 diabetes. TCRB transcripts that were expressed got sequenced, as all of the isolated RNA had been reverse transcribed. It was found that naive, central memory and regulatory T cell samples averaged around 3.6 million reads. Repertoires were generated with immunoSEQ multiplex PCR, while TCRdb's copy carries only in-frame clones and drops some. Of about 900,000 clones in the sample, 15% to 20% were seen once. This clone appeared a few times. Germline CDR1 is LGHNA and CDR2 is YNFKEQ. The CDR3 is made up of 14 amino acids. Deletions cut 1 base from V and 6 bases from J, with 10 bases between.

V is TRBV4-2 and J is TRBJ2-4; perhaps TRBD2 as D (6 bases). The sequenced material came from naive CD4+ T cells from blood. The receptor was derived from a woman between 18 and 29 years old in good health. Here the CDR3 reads CASSQAGVGNIQYF. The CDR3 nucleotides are TGTGCCAGCAGCCAAGCGGGAGTGGGAAACATTCAGTACTTC.